This T cell receptor (beta chain) was captured in a study of blood T cell repertoires in COVID-19. Study as a whole: The study drew acute and convalescent COVID-19 samples from the United States, Italy and Spain. PBMCs, B-cell-depleted T cells, or T cells were the source of the cDNA or gDNA that made up the material.

There are 16 residues in the CDR3. V gave up 0 bases and J gave up 3 bases, with 9 bases separating them. Germline CDR1 and CDR2: SGHAT and FQNNGV. In the source study's methods: Researchers report that nucleated cell counts were estimated from reference gene primer amplification. Measured with immunoSEQ multiplex PCR; TCRdb has only the in-frame clones, and not every one. The V and J calls and clone size come from that table; D and trimming were worked out from the DNA. The sample consists of approximately 180,000 clones, roughly 82% of them appearing once. V gene TRBV11-2 combines with J gene TRBJ2-6; TRBD2 is a possible D gene (6 bases). The clonotype originates from a woman in her 70s with acute or convalescent COVID-19. The sample comprised peripheral blood. The CDR3 is CASSLEWGGGANVLTF. The CDR3 DNA follows: TGTGCCAGCAGCTTAGAATGGGGAGGTGGGGCCAACGTCCTGACTTTC.